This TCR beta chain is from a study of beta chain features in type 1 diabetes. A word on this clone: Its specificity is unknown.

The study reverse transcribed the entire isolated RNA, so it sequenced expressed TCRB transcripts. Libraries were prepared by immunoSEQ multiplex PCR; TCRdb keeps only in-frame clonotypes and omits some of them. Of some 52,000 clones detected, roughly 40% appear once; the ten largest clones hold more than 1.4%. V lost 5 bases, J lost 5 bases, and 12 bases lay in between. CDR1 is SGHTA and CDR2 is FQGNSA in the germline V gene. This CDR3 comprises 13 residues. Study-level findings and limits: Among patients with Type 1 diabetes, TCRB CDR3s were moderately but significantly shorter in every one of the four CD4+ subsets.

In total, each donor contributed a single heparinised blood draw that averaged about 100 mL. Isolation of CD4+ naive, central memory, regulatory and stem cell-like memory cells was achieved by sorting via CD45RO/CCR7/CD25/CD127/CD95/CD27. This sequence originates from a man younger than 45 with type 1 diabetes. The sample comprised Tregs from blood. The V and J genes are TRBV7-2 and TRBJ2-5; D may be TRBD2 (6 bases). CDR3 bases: TGTGCCAGCAGCCTGGGACTCAGGGAGACCCAGTACTTC. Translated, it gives CASSLGLRETQYF. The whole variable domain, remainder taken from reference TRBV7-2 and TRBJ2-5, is GAGVSQSPSNKVTEKGKDVELRCDPISGHTALYWYRQSLGQGLEFLIYFQGNSAPDKSGLPSDRFSAERTGGSVSTLTIQRTQQEDSAVYLCASSLGLRETQYFGPGTRLLVL.